This T cell receptor (beta chain) appears in the sequencing data of a study of blood T cell repertoires in COVID-19. The ends were cut back, 7 bases at V and 0 bases at J, with 12 bases in the middle. Germline V CDR1 and CDR2: MNHEY, SVGAGI. The CDR3 has 14 residues. Using immunoSEQ multiplex PCR, the repertoire was profiled, and TCRdb retains in-frame clones only, with some absent. The sample lists about 170,000 clones, around 82% occurring once. The clonotype was recovered from a woman between 40 and 50 years old with COVID-19, enrolled during active disease. Source material: peripheral blood. The chain recombines TRBV6-5 with TRBJ1-1; D ambiguous. CDR3 DNA: TGTGCCAGCATTAACGACGGAGTGAACACTGAAGCTTTCTTT. Translating gives CASINDGVNTEAFF.